The 9 T cell receptor beta chains in this list originate from one sample, sequenced in a study of blood T cell repertoires in COVID-19. Produced via immunoSEQ multiplex PCR; TCRdb's table is partial and in-frame only. The sample consists of about 300,000 clones, around 87% of them appearing once. The sample consisted of peripheral blood. All receptors come from a man in his 70s with acute or convalescent COVID-19.

The chain is built from TRBV19 and TRBJ2-3; 7 nucleotides align to TRBD2. The CDR3 has 15 residues. Germline CDR1 and CDR2: LNHDA and SQIVND (reference sequence). Trimming cost V 4 bases and J 6 bases; bases outside gene matches: 10. The CDR3 DNA reads TGTGCCAGTAGTAAGTCGGCGGGGGTATGGGATACGCAGTATTTT. Its protein is CASSKSAGVWDTQYF. Variable domain in full (rest from reference TRBV19 and TRBJ2-3): DGGITQSPKYLFRKEGQNVTLSCEQNLNHDAMYWYRQDPGQGLRLIYYSQIVNDFQKGDIAEGYSVSREKKESFPLTVTSAQKNPTAFYLCASSKSAGVWDTQYFGPGTRLTVL.

This clone has more than one count but fewer than ten. The V gene is TRBV9, the J gene TRBJ1-2; TRBD1 agrees at 7 bases. The CDR3 loop spans 14 amino acids. Per germline, CDR1 SGDLS and CDR2 YYNGEE. Unmatched junction bases numbered 3, after V lost 4 bases and J lost 0 bases. CDR3 loop: CASSRGQSNYGYTF. CDR3 DNA sequence: TGTGCCAGCAGCAGGGGACAGTCTAACTATGGCTACACCTTC. The full variable domain, its missing parts supplied by reference TRBV9 and TRBJ1-2, is DSGVTQTPKHLITATGQRVTLRCSPRSGDLSVYWYQQSLDQGLQFLIQYYNGEERAKGNILERFSAQQFPDLHSELNLSSLELGDSALYFCASSRGQSNYGYTFGSGTRLTVV.

The chain couples TRBV7-2 to TRBJ1-6; maybe TRBD1 (5 bases). The CDR3 length is 14 residues. Germline V lookup: CDR1 SGHTA, CDR2 FQGNSA. Trimming took off 4 bases at V and 8 bases at J, with 12 bases between the two ends. The CDR3 reads CASSSDSAYSPLHF. CDR3 sequence (DNA): TGTGCCAGCAGCTCCGACAGCGCCTATTCACCCCTCCACTTT.

V usage is TRBV28 and J usage is TRBJ1-5; 7 positions agree with TRBD1. This CDR3 contains 14 residues. Germline V lookup: CDR1 MDHEN, CDR2 SYDVKM. V was clipped by 10 bases and J by 3 bases; unmatched bases: 9. CDR3: CATAPGGINQPQHF. The DNA for the CDR3 is TGTGCCACCGCGCCAGGGGGGATCAATCAGCCCCAGCATTTT.

The chain recombines TRBV5-1 with TRBJ2-1; D gene uncertain. CDR1 and CDR2 from the germline V gene are SGHRS and YFSETQ. Trimming removed 5 bases from V and 0 bases from J, with 12 bases in between. The CDR3 contains 15 residues. The CDR3 sequence: CASRVDFSSYNEQFF. CDR3 nucleotide sequence: TGCGCCAGCAGAGTAGACTTCAGCTCCTACAATGAGCAGTTCTTC.

This chain links TRBV6-1 with TRBJ1-6; D might be TRBD1 (5 bases). The CDR3 runs to 15 residues. CDR1 and CDR2 from the germline V gene are MNHNS and SASEGT. V lost 7 bases and J lost 9, with 19 bases in between. CDR3 coding DNA: TGTGCCAGCACCCAACGTCCCCAGGGATTTTCACCCCTCCACTTT. This gives the protein CASTQRPQGFSPLHF.

The chain couples TRBV2 to TRBJ2-2; the match to TRBD2 covers 7 bases. V shed 5 bases, J shed 4 bases, and the junction held 7 bases outside the gene matches. The CDR3 loop spans 15 amino acids. Germline CDR1 SNHLY, CDR2 FYNNEI. CDR3 DNA: TGTGCCAGCAGTCGCCTGGGGGGGGGCACCGGGGAGCTGTTTTTT. This gives the protein CASSRLGGGTGELFF.

This clone was seen ten or more times. V gene TRBV11-2 combines with J gene TRBJ1-3; D unclear. V was pared by 1 base and J by 0 bases, with 13 bases between. From germline, CDR1 is SGHAT and CDR2 FQNNGV. The CDR3 loop spans 17 amino acids. The CDR3 sequence is CASSLVKSPGSGNTIYF. CDR3 in DNA: TGTGCCAGCAGCTTAGTAAAAAGTCCAGGCTCTGGAAACACCATATATTTT.

V usage is TRBV5-1 and J usage is TRBJ1-1; 10 positions agree with TRBD1. Unmatched junction bases numbered 8, after V lost 4 bases and J lost 5 bases. Germline CDR1 SGHRS, CDR2 YFSETQ. There are 15 residues in the CDR3. CDR3 residues: CASSQLPGQGTEAFF. DNA of the CDR3: TGCGCCAGCAGCCAATTACCGGGACAGGGGACTGAAGCTTTCTTT.